This T cell receptor (beta chain) was documented in a study of blood T cells in healthy people across ages. Together with a sample-barcoded 5' primer, a J-beta primer mix was included in a second PCR lasting roughly 6 to 12 cycles. TCRdb independently ran MiXCR on the 5' RACE reads; one entry per CDR3 protein. There are around 800,000 distinct CDR3 sequences in the sample; 44% occur only once, and 15% to 25% lies in the top ten. The study's findings and limits: Naive CD4+ cells and diversity were both higher in long-lived donors than in aged donors. Unsorted PBMC input precluded a conclusive naive versus antigen-experienced comparison. Possibly confounding the expanded clonotype changes was the fact that donor CMV status was unknown.

The CDR3 is 12 amino acids. Per the germline V gene, CDR1 is DFQATT and CDR2 is SNEGSKA (reference sequence). Each sample provided at least 6 micrograms of extracted total RNA. A remark on this clonotype: No antigen is known for it. An end of the junction does not agree with germline; a read error may underlie this.

The chain has TRBV20-1 and TRBJ2-1, with TRBD2 matching 8 bases. This TCR was sampled from a man between 60 and 70 years old in good health. Sequencing input: blood. The chain's CDR3 is CSARSLAGEKFF. In DNA form, the CDR3 reads TGCAGTGCTAGATCCCTAGCGGGTGAGAAGTTCTTC.